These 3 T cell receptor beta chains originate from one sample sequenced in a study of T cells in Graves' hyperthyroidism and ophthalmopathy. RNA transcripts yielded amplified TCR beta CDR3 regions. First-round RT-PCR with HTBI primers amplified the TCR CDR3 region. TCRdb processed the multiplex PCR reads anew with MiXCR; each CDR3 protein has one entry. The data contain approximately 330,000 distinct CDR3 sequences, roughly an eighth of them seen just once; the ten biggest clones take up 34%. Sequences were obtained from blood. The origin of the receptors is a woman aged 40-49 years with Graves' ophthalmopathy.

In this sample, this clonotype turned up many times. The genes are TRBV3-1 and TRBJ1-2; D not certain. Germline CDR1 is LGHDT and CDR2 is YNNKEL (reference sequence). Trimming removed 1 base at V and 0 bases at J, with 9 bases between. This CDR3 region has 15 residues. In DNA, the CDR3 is TGTGCCAGCAGCCAAGGGGCAATTCCTAACTATGGCTACACCTTC. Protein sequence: CASSQGAIPNYGYTF. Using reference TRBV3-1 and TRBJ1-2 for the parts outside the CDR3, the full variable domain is DTAVSQTPKYLVTQMGNDKSIKCEQNLGHDTMYWYKQDSKKFLKIMFSYNNKELIINETVPNRFSPKSPDKAHLNLHINSLELGDSAVYFCASSQGAIPNYGYTFGSGTRLTVV.

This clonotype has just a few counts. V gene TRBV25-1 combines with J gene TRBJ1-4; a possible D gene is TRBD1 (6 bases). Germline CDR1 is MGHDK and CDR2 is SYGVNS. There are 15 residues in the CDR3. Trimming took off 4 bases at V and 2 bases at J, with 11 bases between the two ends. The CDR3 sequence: CASSAPGATNEKLFF. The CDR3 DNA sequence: TGTGCCAGCAGTGCCCCGGGGGCCACTAATGAAAAACTGTTTTTT.

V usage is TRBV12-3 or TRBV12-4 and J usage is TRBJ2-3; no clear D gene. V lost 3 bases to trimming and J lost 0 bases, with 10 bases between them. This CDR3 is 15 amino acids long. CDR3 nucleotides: TGTGCCAGCAGTTTTGTCCAGCGTAGCACAGATACGCAGTATTTT. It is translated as CASSFVQRSTDTQYF.